This T cell receptor beta chain was retrieved from a study of long-term antiretroviral therapy in people with HIV. Whole-study results and caveats: It was not possible to obtain data on ART adherence, viral resistance or therapy changes. Controls exceeded HIV repertoires in CDR3 length range.

A word on this clone: Its antigen is not identified.

The CDR3 totals 16 residues. The V segment lost 3 bases and the J segment 2 bases; nucleotides outside the gene matches: 9. The germline V gene has CDR1 SGHNT and CDR2 YYREEE (reference sequence). immunoSEQ v3.0 was run at survey level. Sequencing was performed with immunoSEQ multiplex PCR; in TCRdb, only in-frame clones are kept and a portion is missing. Of roughly 6,400 clones listed, over 70% are singletons. Sequences were derived from unsorted PBMCs, sampled 0.5 years before starting antiretroviral therapy. The V and J genes are TRBV5-4 and TRBJ2-3; 7 bases are a match to TRBD2. This clonotype was sampled from a man aged 35-49 years with HIV. CDR3 in DNA: TGTGCCAGCAGCTCAAGGACTAGATCCTACACAGATACGCAGTATTTT. Translating gives CASSSRTRSYTDTQYF.